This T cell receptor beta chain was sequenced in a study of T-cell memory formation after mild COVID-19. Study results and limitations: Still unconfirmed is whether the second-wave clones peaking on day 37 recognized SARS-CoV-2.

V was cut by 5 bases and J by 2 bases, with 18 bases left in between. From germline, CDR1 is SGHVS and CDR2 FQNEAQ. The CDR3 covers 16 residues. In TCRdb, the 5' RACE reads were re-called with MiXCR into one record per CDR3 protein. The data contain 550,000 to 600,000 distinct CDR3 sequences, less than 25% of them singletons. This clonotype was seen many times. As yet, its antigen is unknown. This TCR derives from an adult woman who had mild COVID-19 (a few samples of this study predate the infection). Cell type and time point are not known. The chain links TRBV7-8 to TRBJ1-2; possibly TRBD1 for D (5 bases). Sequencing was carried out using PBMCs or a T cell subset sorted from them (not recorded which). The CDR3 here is CASSPHPTETNYGYTF. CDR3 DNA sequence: TGTGCCAGCAGCCCCCACCCGACAGAGACGAACTATGGCTACACCTTC. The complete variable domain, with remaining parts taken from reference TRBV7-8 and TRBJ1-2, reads GAGVSQSPRYKVAKRGQDVALRCDPISGHVSLFWYQQALGQGPEFLTYFQNEAQLDKSGLPSDRFFAERPEGSVSTLKIQRTQQEDSAVYLCASSPHPTETNYGYTFGSGTRLTVV.